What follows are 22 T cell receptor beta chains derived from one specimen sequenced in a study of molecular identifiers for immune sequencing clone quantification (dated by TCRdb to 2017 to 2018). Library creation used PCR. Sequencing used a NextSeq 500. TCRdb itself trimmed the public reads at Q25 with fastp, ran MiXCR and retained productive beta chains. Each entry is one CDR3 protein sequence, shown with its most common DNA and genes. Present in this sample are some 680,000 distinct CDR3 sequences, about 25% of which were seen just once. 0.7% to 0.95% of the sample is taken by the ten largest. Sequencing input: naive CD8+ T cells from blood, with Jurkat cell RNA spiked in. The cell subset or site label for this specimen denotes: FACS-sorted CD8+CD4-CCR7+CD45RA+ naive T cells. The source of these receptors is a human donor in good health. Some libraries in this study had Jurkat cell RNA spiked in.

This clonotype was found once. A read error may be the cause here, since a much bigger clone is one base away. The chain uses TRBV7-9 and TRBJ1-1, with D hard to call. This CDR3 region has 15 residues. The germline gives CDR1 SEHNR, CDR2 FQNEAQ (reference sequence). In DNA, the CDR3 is TGTGCCAGCAGCCCCGTTTCCTACCCGAACACTGGAGCTTTCTTT. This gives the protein CASSPVSYPNTGAFF.

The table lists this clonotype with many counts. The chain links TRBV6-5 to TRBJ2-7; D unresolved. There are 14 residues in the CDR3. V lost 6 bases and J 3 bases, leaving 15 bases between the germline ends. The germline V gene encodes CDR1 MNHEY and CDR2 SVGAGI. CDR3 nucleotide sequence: TGTGCCAGCAGCCCGGTGGCAGGAGACTACGAGCAGTACTTC. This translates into CASSPVAGDYEQYF.

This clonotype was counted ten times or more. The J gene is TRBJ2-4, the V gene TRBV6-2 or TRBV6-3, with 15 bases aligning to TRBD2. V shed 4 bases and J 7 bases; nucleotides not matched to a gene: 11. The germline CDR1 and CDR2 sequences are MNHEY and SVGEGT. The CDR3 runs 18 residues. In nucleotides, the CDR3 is TGTGCCAGCAGTTCCGGACTAGCGGGAGGGCTGTGGTGGAACATTCAGTACTTC. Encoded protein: CASSSGLAGGLWWNIQYF.

The CDR3 here is CASSASGQGFNEQYF. The CDR3 DNA reads as TGTGCCAGTAGTGCGTCGGGACAGGGTTTCAACGAGCAGTACTTC. This sequence joins TRBV19 and TRBJ2-7; 9 bases line up with TRBD1. Losses at the gene ends were 5 bases for V and 5 bases for J; bases not matched to a gene: 10. This CDR3 has 15 amino acids. Germline lookup yields CDR1 LNHDA and CDR2 SQIVND (reference sequence).

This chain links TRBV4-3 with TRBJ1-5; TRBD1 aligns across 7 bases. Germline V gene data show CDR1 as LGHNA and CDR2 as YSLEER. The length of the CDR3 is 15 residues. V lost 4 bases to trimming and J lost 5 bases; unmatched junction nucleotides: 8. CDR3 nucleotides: TGCGCCAGCAGCCCTACCCGGGACAGCTATCAGCCCCAGCATTTT. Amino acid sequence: CASSPTRDSYQPQHF.

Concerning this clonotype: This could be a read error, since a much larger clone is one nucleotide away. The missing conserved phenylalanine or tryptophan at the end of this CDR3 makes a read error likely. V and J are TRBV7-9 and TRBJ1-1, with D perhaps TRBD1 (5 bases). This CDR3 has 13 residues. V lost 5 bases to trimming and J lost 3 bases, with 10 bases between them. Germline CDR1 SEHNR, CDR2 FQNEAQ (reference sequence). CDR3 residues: CASSRRGDTEAFV. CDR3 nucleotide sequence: TGTGCCAGCAGCCGTAGAGGGGACACTGAAGCTTTCGTT.

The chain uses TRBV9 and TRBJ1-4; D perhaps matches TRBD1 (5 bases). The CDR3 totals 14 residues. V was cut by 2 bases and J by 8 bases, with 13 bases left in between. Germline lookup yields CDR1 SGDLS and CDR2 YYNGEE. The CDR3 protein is CASSVYGGMEKLFF. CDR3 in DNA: TGTGCCAGCAGCGTTTATGGGGGGATGGAAAAACTGTTTTTT.

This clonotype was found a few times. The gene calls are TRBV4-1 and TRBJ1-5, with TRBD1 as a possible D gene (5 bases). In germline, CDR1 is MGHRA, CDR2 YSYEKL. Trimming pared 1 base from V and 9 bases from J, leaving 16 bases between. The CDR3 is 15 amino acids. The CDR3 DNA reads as TGCGCCAGCAGCCAAGTGGTAGGGGCAGACGGGCCCCAGCATTTT. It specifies CASSQVVGADGPQHF.

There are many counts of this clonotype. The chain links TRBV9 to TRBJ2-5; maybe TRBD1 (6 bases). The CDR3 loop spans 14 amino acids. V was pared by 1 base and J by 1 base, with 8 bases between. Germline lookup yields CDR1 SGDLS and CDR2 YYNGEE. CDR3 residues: CASSVSGAQETQYF. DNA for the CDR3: TGTGCCAGCAGCGTATCAGGGGCCCAAGAGACCCAGTACTTC.

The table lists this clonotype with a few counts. The CDR3 here is CSAPTLALNEQFF. Written as DNA, the CDR3 is TGCAGTGCTCCCACCCTAGCTCTCAATGAGCAGTTCTTC. This chain connects TRBV20-1 to TRBJ2-1; the D gene is possibly TRBD2 (5 bases). Germline V CDR1 and CDR2: DFQATT, SNEGSKA (reference sequence). CDR3 length: 13 residues. V was clipped by 5 bases and J by 6 bases, with 14 bases between them.

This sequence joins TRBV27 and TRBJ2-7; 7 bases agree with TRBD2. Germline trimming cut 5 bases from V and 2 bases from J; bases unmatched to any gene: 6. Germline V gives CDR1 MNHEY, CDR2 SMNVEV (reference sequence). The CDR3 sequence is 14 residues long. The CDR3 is CASSVLAAAYEQYF. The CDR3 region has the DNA TGTGCCAGCAGTGTCCTAGCGGCAGCCTACGAGCAGTACTTC.

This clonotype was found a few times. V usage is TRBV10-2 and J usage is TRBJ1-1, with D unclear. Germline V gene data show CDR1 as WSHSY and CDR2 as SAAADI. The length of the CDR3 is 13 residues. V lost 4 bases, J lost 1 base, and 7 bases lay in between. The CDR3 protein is CASSAVGNTEAFF. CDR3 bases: TGCGCCAGCAGTGCCGTGGGGAACACTGAAGCTTTCTTT.

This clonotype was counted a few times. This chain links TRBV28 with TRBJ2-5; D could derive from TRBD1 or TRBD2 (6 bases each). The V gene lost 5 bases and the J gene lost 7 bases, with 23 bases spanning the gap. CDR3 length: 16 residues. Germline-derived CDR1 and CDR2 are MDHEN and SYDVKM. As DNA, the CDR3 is TGTGCCAGCAGTCCCGTCATGGGACTGGGGGGCGGGACCCAGTACTTC. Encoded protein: CASSPVMGLGGGTQYF. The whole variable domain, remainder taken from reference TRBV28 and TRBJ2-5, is DVKVTQSSRYLVKRTGEKVFLECVQDMDHENMFWYRQDPGLGLRLIYFSYDVKMKEKGDIPEGYSVSREKKERFSLILESASTNQTSMYLCASSPVMGLGGGTQYFGPGTRLLVL.

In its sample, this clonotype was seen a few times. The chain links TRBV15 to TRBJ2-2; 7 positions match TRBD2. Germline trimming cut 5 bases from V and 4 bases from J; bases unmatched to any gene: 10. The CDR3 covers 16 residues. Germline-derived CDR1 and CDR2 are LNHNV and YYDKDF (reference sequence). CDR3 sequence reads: CATSVNRLASTGELFF. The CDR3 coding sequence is TGTGCCACCAGCGTAAACCGACTAGCCAGCACCGGGGAGCTGTTTTTT. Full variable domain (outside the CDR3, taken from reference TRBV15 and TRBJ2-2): DAMVIQNPRYQVTQFGKPVTLSCSQTLNHNVMYWYQQKSSQAPKLLFHYYDKDFNNEADTPDNFQSRRPNTSFCFLDIRSPGLGDTAMYLCATSVNRLASTGELFFGEGSRLTVL.

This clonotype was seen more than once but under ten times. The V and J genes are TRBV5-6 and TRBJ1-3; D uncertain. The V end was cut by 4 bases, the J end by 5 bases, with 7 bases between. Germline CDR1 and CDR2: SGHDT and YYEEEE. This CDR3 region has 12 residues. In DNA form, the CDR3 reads TGTGCCAGCAGCGGGATGAGAAACACCATATATTTT. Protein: CASSGMRNTIYF.

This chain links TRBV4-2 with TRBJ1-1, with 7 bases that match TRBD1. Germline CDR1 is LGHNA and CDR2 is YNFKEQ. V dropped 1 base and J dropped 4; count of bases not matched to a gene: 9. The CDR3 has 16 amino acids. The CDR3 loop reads CASSQGSQGFGTEAFF. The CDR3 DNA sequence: TGTGCCAGCAGCCAAGGCTCACAGGGGTTCGGCACTGAAGCTTTCTTT.

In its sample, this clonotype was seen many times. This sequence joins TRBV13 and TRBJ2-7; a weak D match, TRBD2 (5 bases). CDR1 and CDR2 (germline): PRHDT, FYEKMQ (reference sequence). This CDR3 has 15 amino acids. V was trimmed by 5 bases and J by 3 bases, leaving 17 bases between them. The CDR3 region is CASSPSSSANYEQYF. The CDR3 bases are TGTGCCAGCAGCCCCTCGAGTAGCGCAAACTACGAGCAGTACTTC.

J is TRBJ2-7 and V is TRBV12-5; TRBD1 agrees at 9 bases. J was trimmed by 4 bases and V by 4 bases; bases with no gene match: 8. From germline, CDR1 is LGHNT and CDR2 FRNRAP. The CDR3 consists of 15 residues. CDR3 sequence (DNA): TGTGCTAGTGGTTCGGGACAGGGAGCGGCTTACGAGCAGTACTTC. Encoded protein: CASGSGQGAAYEQYF.

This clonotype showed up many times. CDR3 in amino acids: CASSSHRTDLVYGYTF. In DNA, the CDR3 is TGTGCCAGCAGCTCGCATAGGACGGATTTGGTCTATGGCTACACCTTC. The chain combines TRBV7-9 with TRBJ1-2; D unclear. The CDR3 loop spans 16 amino acids. Germline loops: CDR1 SEHNR, CDR2 FQNEAQ (reference sequence). V was pared by 4 bases and J by 4 bases, with 19 bases between.

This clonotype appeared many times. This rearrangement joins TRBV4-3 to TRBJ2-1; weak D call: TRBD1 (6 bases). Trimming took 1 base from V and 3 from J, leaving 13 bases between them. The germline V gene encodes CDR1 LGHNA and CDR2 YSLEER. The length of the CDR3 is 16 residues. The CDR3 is CASSQVGRGNYNEQFF. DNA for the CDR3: TGCGCCAGCAGCCAAGTTGGCAGGGGAAACTACAATGAGCAGTTCTTC.

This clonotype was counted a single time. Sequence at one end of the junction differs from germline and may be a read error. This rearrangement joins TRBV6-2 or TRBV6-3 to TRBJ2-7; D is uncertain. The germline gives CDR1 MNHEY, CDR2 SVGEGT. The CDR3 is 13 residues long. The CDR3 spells CASRYWTTYEQYF. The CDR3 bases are TGTGCCAGCAGGTACTGGACCACCTACGAGCAGTACTTC.

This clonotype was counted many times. Here the CDR3 DNA reads TGCAGCGTTGATCCAGCTACCCCTGAAGCTTTCTTT. It specifies CSVDPATPEAFF. The chain couples TRBV29-1 to TRBJ1-1; D remains ambiguous. Germline assignment: CDR1 SQVTM and CDR2 ANQGSEA. The CDR3 is 12 amino acids. V lost 3 bases and J lost 6, with 11 bases in between.